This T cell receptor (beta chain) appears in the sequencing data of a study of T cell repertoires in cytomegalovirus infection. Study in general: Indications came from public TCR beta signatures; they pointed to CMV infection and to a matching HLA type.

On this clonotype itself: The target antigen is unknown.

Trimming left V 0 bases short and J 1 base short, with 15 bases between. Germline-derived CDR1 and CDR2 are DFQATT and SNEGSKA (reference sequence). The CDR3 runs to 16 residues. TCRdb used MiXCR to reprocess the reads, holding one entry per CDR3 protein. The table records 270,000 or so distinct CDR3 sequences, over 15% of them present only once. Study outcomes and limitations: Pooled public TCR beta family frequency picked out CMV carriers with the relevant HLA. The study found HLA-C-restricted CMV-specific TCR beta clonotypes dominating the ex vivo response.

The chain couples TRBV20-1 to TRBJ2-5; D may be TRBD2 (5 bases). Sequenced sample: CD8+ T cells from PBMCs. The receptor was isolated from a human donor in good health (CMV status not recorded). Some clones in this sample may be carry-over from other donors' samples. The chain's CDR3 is CSARDLDGVVQETQYF. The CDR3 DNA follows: TGCAGTGCTAGAGATCTGGACGGGGTGGTCCAAGAGACCCAGTACTTC.